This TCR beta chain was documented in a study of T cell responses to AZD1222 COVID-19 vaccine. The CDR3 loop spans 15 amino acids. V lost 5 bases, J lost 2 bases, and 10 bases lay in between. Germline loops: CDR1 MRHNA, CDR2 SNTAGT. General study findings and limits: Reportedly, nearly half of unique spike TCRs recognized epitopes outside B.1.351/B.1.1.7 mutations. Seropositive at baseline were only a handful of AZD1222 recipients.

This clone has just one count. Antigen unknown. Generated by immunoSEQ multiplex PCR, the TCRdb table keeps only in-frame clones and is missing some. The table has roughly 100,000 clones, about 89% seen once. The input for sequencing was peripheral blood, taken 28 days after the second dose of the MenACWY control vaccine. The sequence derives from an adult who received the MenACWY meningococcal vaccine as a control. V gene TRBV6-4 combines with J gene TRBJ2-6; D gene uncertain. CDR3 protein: CASSFSGAGANVLTF. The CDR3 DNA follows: TGTGCCAGCAGTTTCAGTGGAGCTGGGGCCAACGTCCTGACTTTC.